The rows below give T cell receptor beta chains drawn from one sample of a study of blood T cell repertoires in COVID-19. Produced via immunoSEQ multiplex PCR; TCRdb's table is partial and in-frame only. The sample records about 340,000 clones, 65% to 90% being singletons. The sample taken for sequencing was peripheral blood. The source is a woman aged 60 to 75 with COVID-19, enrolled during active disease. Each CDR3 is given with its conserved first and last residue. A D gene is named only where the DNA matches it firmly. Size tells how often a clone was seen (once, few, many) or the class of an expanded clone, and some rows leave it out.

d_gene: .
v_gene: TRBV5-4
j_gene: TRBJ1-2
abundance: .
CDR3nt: TGTGCCAGCAGCTCCCGGACAGCTAACTATGGCTACACCTTC
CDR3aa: CASSSRTANYGYTF

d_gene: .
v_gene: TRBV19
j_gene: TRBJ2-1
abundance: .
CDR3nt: TGTGCCAGTAAGACCGCAGGGGAGCCCTACAATGAGCAGTTCTTC
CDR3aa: CASKTAGEPYNEQFF

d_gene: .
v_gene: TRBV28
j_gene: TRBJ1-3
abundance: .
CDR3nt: TGTGCCAGCAGCCTCTATGGGGCAGATACTGGAAACACCATATATTTT
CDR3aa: CASSLYGADTGNTIYF

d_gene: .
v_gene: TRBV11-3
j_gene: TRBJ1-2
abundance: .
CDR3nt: TGTGCCAGCAGCTTAGCGGGGGTCGGGGGTTTGGACTATGGCTACACCTTC
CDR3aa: CASSLAGVGGLDYGYTF

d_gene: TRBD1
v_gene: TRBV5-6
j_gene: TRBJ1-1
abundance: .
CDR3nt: TGTGCCAGCACCACGGGAAGGGGGCGGACTGAAGCTTTCTTT
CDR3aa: CASTTGRGRTEAFF

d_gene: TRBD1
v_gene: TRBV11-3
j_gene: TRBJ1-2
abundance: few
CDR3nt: TGTGCCAGCAGCCCGGGGAGGAGGGGGCGTAACTATGGCTACACCTTC
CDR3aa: CASSPGRRGRNYGYTF

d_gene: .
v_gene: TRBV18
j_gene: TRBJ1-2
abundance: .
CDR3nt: TGTGCCAGCTCACCCTCACCAGGATTTAACTATGGCTACACCTTC
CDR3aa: CASSPSPGFNYGYTF

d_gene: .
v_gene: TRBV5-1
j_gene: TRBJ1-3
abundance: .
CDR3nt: TGCGCCAGCAGCTTGGTGGACAGTGGAAACACCATATATTTT
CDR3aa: CASSLVDSGNTIYF

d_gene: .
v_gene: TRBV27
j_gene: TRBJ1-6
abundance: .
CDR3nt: TGTGCCAGCAGTCCGCGTGAGAGTTCACCCCTCCACTTT
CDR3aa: CASSPRESSPLHF

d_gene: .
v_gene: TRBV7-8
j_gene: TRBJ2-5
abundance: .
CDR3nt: TGTGCCAGCAGCCTTTTTATGGGGGGAGGAGAGACCCAGTACTTC
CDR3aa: CASSLFMGGGETQYF

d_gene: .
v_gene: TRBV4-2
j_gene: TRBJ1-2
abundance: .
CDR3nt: TGTGCCAGCAGCCAAGTGGTACAGAGCCCAGCCAATGGCTACACCTTC
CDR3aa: CASSQVVQSPANGYTF

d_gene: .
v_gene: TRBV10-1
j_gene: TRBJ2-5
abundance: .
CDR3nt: TGCGCCAGCAGTGAGCAGGGTCGAGAGACCCAGTACTTC
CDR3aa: CASSEQGRETQYF

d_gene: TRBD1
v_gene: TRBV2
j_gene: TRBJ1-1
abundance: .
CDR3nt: TGTGCCAGCAGTGAGAGGGACAGGGGTTGGTGGACTGAAGCTTTCTTT
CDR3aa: CASSERDRGWWTEAFF

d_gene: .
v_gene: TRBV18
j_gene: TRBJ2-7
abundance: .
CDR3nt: TGTGCCAGCTCACCATTCGATGGCGGTTACGAGCAGTACTTC
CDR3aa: CASSPFDGGYEQYF

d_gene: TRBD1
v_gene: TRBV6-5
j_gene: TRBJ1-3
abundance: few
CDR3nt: TGTGCCAGCACTGGGACAGAGGGAAACACCATATATTTT
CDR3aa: CASTGTEGNTIYF

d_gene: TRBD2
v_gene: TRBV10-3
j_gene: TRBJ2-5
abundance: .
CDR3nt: TGTGCCATCAGTGTTCGGAGCGGGGGGCCAGAGACCCAGTACTTC
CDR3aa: CAISVRSGGPETQYF

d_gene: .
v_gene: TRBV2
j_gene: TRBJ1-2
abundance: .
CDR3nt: TGTGCCAGCAGTTACCTCAGGGGAAACTATGGCTACACCTTC
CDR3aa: CASSYLRGNYGYTF

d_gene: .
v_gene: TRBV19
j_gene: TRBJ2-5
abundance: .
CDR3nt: TGTGCCAGTAGTCTAACGGCGGGCCAAGAGACCCAGTACTTC
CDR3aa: CASSLTAGQETQYF

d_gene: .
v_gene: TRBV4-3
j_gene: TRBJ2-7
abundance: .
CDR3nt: TGCGCCAGCAGCCAAGAATTTGCCGGTTCCTACGAGCAGTACTTC
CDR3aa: CASSQEFAGSYEQYF

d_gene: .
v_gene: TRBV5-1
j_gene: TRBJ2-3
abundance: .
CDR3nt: TGCGCCAGCAGTCGGGGGGCCACTGGCACAGATACGCAGTATTTT
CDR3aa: CASSRGATGTDTQYF

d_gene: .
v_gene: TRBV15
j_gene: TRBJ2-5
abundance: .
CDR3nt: TGTGCCACCAGCAGAGATTTGTCGTACCAAGAGACCCAGTACTTC
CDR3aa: CATSRDLSYQETQYF

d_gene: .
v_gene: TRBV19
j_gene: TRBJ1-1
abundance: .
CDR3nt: TGTGCCAGTAGTAGCAGGGGAGACACTGAAGCTTTCTTT
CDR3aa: CASSSRGDTEAFF

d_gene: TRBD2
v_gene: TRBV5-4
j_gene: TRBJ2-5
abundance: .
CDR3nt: TGTGCCAGCAGCCCCACCGGCGGGGGGGCCGGGGGAGAGACCCAGTACTTC
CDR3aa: CASSPTGGGAGGETQYF

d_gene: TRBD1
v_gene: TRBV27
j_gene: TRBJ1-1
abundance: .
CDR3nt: TGTGCCAGCAGGTGGACAGGGAACGGTGAAGCTTTCTTT
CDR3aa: CASRWTGNGEAFF

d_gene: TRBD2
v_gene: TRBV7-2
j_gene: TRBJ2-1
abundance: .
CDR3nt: TGTGCCAGCAGCCTAGGGACTAGCGGGGGGGCACGGGAGCAGTTCTTC
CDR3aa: CASSLGTSGGAREQFF

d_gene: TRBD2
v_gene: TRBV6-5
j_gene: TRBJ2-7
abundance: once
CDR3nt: TGTGCCAGCACCCAGGGTAGCGGGCGGTCATACGAGCAGTACTTC
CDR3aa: CASTQGSGRSYEQYF

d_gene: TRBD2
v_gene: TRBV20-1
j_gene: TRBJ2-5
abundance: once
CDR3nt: TGCAGTGCTAGTTCTAGCGGGGGGCTTATCCAAGAGACCCAGTACTTC
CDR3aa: CSASSSGGLIQETQYF

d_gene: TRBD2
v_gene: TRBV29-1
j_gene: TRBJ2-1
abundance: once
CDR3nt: TGCAGCGTCCCGACTAGCGGGGGGTCATACGAGCAGTTCTTC
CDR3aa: CSVPTSGGSYEQFF

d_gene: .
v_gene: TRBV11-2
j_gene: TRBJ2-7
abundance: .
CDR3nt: TGTGCCAGCAGCTCCCCCGTTGAGCAGTACTTC
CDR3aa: CASSSPVEQYF

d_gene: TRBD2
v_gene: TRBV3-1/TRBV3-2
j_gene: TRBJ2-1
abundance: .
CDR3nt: TGTGCCAGCAGCCAAGCATTCGGCACTAGCGGTTACAATGAGCAGTTCTTC
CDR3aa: CASSQAFGTSGYNEQFF

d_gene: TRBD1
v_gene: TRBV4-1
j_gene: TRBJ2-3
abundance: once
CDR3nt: TGCGCCAGCAGTCTCTGGGGGACAGGGGTTAACACAGATACGCAGTATTTT
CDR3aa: CASSLWGTGVNTDTQYF